This T cell receptor (beta chain) stems from a study of blood T cell repertoires in COVID-19 (dated by TCRdb to the early 2020s). As for the study more broadly: Recovered participants in ImmuneRACE Cohort 3 were defined by two consecutive negative NP/OP PCR tests, clearance by a healthcare professional, or resolution of symptoms. The repertoires were released in a freely available public database intended as a resource for research on the immune response to SARS-CoV-2. The sample metadata nearly always contained a de-identified subject ID, COVID-19 status, age in years and sex. Subjects who had been exposed to COVID-19, were actively infected with it, or had recovered from it provided the deeply sampled blood TCRbeta repertoires that made up the dataset. The material from the prospective study consisted of cDNA or gDNA derived from T cells, B-cell-depleted T cells, or PBMCs. The samples were drawn from two sources: the first 160 participants of the ongoing ImmuneRACE study, and 1,000 to 1,500 subjects contributed by 6 global collaborators. HLA class I and class II types, where available, came from metadata supplied by the sample provider rather than from assay-based typing. Collaborator samples came from the United States, Italy and Spain and covered acute and convalescent phases of COVID-19.

Paper-wide results and their limitations: Clinical and demographic metadata were provided uncurated, with the amount varying by source and participant.

Clipping removes 2 bases from V and 3 bases from J, with 7 as the unmatched junction base count. From a lookup of the germline V gene, CDR1 and CDR2 are SNHLY and FYNNEI. Measured from the cysteine to the phenylalanine, the CDR3 is 16 residues long. The kept DNA is CDR3 alone, 48 bases in frame from the first base. In the prospective study, participants were about 18 to 100 years old, resided in about two dozen geographic areas of the United States, and were enrolled through a virtual design. Cohort assignment in the prospective study relied on participant-reported clinical history from a screening survey and a study questionnaire. Each participant in the prospective study had whole blood, serum and a nasopharyngeal or oropharyngeal swab collected by mobile phlebotomists. Additional blood draws and questionnaires over an approximately 2-month period could optionally be provided by prospective study participants. Prospective study blood samples were shipped either frozen or at room temperature before DNA extraction.

This clone was seen more than once but under ten times. It has no known antigen specificity. Per-base quality was not reported, and no clone a single base away is much larger than it. TCRbeta CDR3 regions were amplified from genomic DNA using the immunoSEQ Assay, a bias-controlled multiplex PCR. The original methods were these. The number of nucleated cells in each sample was estimated from the amplification of reference gene primers within the assay. Sequence reads were collapsed and filtered to measure the absolute abundance of every unique TCRbeta CDR3 rearrangement. For each sample, productive Simpson clonality was calculated by taking the square root of Simpson's diversity index across productive rearrangements. The immuneACCESS repertoire file appears here via TCRdb, limited to in-frame rearrangements. These files lack a portion of the clones; in checked studies, under half of the deficit traces to unresolved V genes, and the cause of the others is not known. The D gene and trimming were derived from the DNA, and the V and J assignments and clone size from that table. The sample has about 170,000 clones on record, 79% of them singletons. The ten largest make up about 20% of the sample.

The sample was PBMCs or T cells enriched from blood (not recorded which). The TCR comes from a woman in her seventies in a cohort exposed to, infected with or recovered from COVID-19 (not recorded which). The V and J genes are TRBV2 and TRBJ1-5; a stretch of 7 junction bases matches TRBD1. The nucleotides read TGTGCCAGCAGTGAATATCGTACAGGGGCCAATCAGCCCCAGCATTTT. It specifies CASSEYRTGANQPQHF.